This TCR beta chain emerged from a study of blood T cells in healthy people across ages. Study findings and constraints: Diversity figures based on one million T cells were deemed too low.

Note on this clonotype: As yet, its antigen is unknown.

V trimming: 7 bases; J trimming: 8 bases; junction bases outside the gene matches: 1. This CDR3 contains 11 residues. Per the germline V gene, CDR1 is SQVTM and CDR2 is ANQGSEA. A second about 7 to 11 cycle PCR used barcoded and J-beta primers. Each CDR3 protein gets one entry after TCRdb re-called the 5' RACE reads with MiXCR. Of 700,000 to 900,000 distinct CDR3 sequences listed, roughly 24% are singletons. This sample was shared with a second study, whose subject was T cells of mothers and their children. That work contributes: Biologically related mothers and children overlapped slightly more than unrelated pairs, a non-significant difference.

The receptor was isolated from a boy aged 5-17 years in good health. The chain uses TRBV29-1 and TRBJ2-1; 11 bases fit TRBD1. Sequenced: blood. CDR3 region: CSGGQGDEQFF. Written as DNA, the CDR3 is TGCAGCGGGGGACAGGGGGATGAGCAGTTCTTC.